Each of the 24 T cell receptor beta chains below was sequenced from the same sample in a study of control samples from healthy donors and cancer patients. TCRdb's table, derived via immunoSEQ multiplex PCR, lists solely in-frame clones and lacks some. The table records around 110,000 clones, 88% of them present only once. The sequencing sample was made of blood. Receptor source: a woman between 65 and 79 years old in good health.

V is TRBV7-2 and J is TRBJ1-5; 9 bases line up with TRBD1. Germline V gene lookup returns CDR1 SGHTA and CDR2 FQGNSA. There are 15 residues in the CDR3. V lost 0 bases and J lost 7; bases outside the gene matches: 4. CDR3 amino acids: CASSLAGQGWQPQHF. CDR3 DNA: TGTGCCAGCAGCTTAGCAGGACAGGGGTGGCAGCCCCAGCATTTT.

The chain uses TRBV25-1 and TRBJ1-6; TRBD1 matches at 7 bases. The CDR3 runs 16 residues. CDR1 and CDR2 (germline): MGHDK, SYGVNS. V was clipped by 0 bases and J by 6 bases; unmatched bases: 5. CDR3: CASSEYPGQINSPLHF. DNA for the CDR3: TGTGCCAGCAGTGAATATCCGGGACAGATTAATTCACCCCTCCACTTT.

The gene calls are TRBV5-8 and TRBJ2-3, with 9 bases fitting TRBD1. Germline CDR1 and CDR2: SGHTS and YDEGEE. V trimming: 5 bases; J trimming: 3 bases; junction bases outside the gene matches: 10. CDR3 length: 16 residues. The CDR3 DNA reads TGTGCCAGCAGTTCGGGACAGGGACATGGGACAGATACGCAGTATTTT. It yields the protein CASSSGQGHGTDTQYF.

A word on this clone: The sample holds other DNA sequences that translate to the same CDR3. The rearrangement joins TRBV3-1 (or the pseudogene TRBV3-2) to TRBJ1-1, with D possibly TRBD1 on 6 matching bases. The CDR3 is made up of 14 amino acids. Trimming cost V 3 bases and J 2 bases, with 10 bases left between them. Germline V gene lookup returns CDR1 LGHDT and CDR2 YNNKEL (reference sequence). DNA of the CDR3: TGTGCCAGCAGCCACCTACAGGGAAACACTGAAGCTTTCTTT. Encoded protein: CASSHLQGNTEAFF.

This chain connects TRBV6-5 to TRBJ2-3; 9 nucleotides align to TRBD1. The CDR3 runs 15 residues. Germline CDR1 reads MNHEY; CDR2 reads SVGAGI. V gave up 5 bases and J gave up 3 bases; unmatched junction bases: 6. This CDR3 is CASSKQGAKTDTQYF. The CDR3 DNA sequence: TGTGCCAGCAGTAAACAGGGGGCGAAGACAGATACGCAGTATTTT.

The sample holds a few counts of this clone. This chain links TRBV6-5 with TRBJ2-2, with D hard to call. V gave up 2 bases and J gave up 1 base, with 8 bases separating them. CDR1 is MNHEY, CDR2 SVGAGI, per germline. The CDR3 extends over 15 amino acids. CDR3 in amino acids: CASSYDPGNTGELFF. CDR3 nucleotides: TGTGCCAGCAGTTACGACCCGGGGAACACCGGGGAGCTGTTTTTT.

This clone was seen only once. The rearrangement uses TRBV27 and TRBJ1-4; maybe TRBD1 (5 bases). Trimming removed 4 bases at V and 8 bases at J, with 14 bases between. Germline V gene lookup returns CDR1 MNHEY and CDR2 SMNVEV (reference sequence). This CDR3 region has 14 residues. The CDR3: CASSSRTFQEKLFF. The DNA of the CDR3 is TGTGCCAGCAGTTCCCGGACATTTCAGGAAAAACTGTTTTTT.

The chain combines TRBV7-2 with TRBJ1-6, with D unclear. V lost 5 bases, J lost 0 bases, and 11 bases lay in between. This CDR3 is built from 16 residues. Germline assignment: CDR1 SGHTA and CDR2 FQGNSA. The CDR3 sequence: CASSQHQTSYNSPLHF. The DNA of the CDR3 is TGTGCCAGCAGCCAACACCAAACCTCCTATAATTCACCCCTCCACTTT.

The chain links TRBV19 to TRBJ1-5; D gene ambiguous. V lost 0 bases and J lost 2, with 11 bases in between. CDR1 LNHDA and CDR2 SQIVND come from the germline V gene (reference sequence). The CDR3 runs 16 residues. CDR3 amino acids: CASSIEALIGNQPQHF. In nucleotides, the CDR3 is TGTGCCAGTAGTATAGAAGCGTTGATAGGCAATCAGCCCCAGCATTTT.

The V call is TRBV6-5, the J call TRBJ2-2, with a tentative D call TRBD2 (5 bases). Per the germline V gene, CDR1 is MNHEY and CDR2 is SVGAGI. This CDR3 is 16 amino acids long. V lost 3 bases and J 5 bases, leaving 16 bases between the germline ends. The CDR3 loop reads CASSYLRRRGTGELFF. The CDR3 DNA sequence: TGTGCCAGCAGTTATCTTAGACGGAGAGGGACCGGGGAGCTGTTTTTT.

This clone occurred a few times. The chain joins TRBV2 to TRBJ1-1, with D unclear. This CDR3 spans 11 amino acids. Germline V gene sequence: CDR1 SNHLY, CDR2 FYNNEI. V was trimmed by 2 bases and J by 8 bases, leaving 6 bases between them. CDR3 nucleotides: TGTGCCAGCAGTGAACGGACCGAAGCTTTCTTT. Translation: CASSERTEAFF.

This clone came up once. This sequence joins TRBV7-6 and TRBJ1-4, with D possibly being TRBD1 (5 bases). The germline V gene encodes CDR1 SGHVS and CDR2 FNYEAQ. The ends were cut back, 5 bases at V and 8 bases at J, with 18 bases in the middle. The CDR3 runs 15 residues. CDR3 residues: CASSARTSESEKLFF. In DNA form, the CDR3 reads TGTGCCAGCAGCGCGCGGACATCCGAATCGGAAAAACTGTTTTTT.

In nucleotides, the CDR3 is TGTGCCAGCAGTATACAGGGTGAAAGCGGAGAGACCCAGTACTTC. Residues: CASSIQGESGETQYF. The V call is TRBV2, the J call TRBJ2-5; D might be TRBD1 (6 bases). Germline values: CDR1 SNHLY, CDR2 FYNNEI. With 5 bases removed from V and 4 bases from J, the gap between germline ends came to 17 bases. CDR3 length: 15 residues.

The chain recombines TRBV29-1 with TRBJ1-2, with a weak D call TRBD1 (6 bases). This CDR3 region has 13 residues. Trimming pared 7 bases from V and 2 bases from J, leaving 14 bases between. CDR1 SQVTM and CDR2 ANQGSEA come from the germline V gene. CDR3 region: CSATNRENYGYTF. The CDR3 region has the DNA TGCAGCGCTACTAACAGGGAAAACTATGGCTACACCTTC.

The chain couples TRBV16 to TRBJ1-5; no firm D call. CDR1 is KGHSY and CDR2 is FQNENV in the germline V gene. Trimming took 4 bases from V and 3 from J, leaving 10 bases between them. The CDR3 is 14 amino acids. CDR3 DNA: TGTGCCAGCAGCCTTGGGCGTAACAATCAGCCCCAGCATTTT. Its protein is CASSLGRNNQPQHF.

The chain uses TRBV20-1 and TRBJ2-5; 7 bases line up with TRBD2. Germline V CDR1 and CDR2: DFQATT, SNEGSKA (reference sequence). CDR3 size: 15 residues. Unmatched junction bases numbered 14, after V lost 3 bases and J lost 7 bases. The DNA for the CDR3 is TGCAGTGCTAGTTTGGCGGGAGATGATCCCCGGACCCAGTACTTC. It codes for CSASLAGDDPRTQYF.

This chain connects TRBV2 to TRBJ1-1; TRBD1 might be the D (6 bases). Trimming took 7 bases from V and 1 from J, leaving 10 bases between them. Germline V gene lookup returns CDR1 SNHLY and CDR2 FYNNEI. There are 13 residues in the CDR3. This CDR3 reads CASTKQGNTEAFF. The CDR3 region has the DNA TGTGCCAGCACTAAACAGGGGAACACTGAAGCTTTCTTT.

The rearrangement uses TRBV4-1 and TRBJ2-1, with D possibly TRBD2 on 6 matching bases. Germline-derived CDR1 and CDR2 are MGHRA and YSYEKL. V was shortened by 4 bases and J by 0 bases, with 13 bases between the two germline ends. The CDR3 sequence is 16 residues long. CDR3 in DNA: TGCGCCAGCAGCCTTAGCGGACCCAGCTCCTACAATGAGCAGTTCTTC. It yields the protein CASSLSGPSSYNEQFF.

This CDR3 reads CASRGGTTNEKLFF. CDR3 nucleotide sequence: TGCGCCAGCAGAGGGGGCACAACTAATGAAAAACTGTTTTTT. The chain links TRBV5-1 to TRBJ1-4; 7 nucleotides line up with TRBD1. CDR3 length: 14 amino acids. The germline V gene has CDR1 SGHRS and CDR2 YFSETQ. After removal of 5 bases from V and 0 bases from J, the junction contained 1 base not matched to a gene.

A single count supports this clone. This chain links TRBV5-1 with TRBJ1-4; D call uncertain. Deletions cut 0 bases from V and 8 bases from J, with 14 bases between. This CDR3 is built from 15 residues. CDR1 and CDR2 (germline): SGHRS, YFSETQ. CDR3 amino acids: CASSLGEGSGEKLFF. The CDR3 nucleotides are TGCGCCAGCAGCTTGGGGGAAGGGTCCGGAGAAAAACTGTTTTTT. Drawing the rest from reference TRBV5-1 and TRBJ1-4, the complete variable domain is KAGVTQTPRYLIKTRGQQVTLSCSPISGHRSVSWYQQTPGQGLQFLFEYFSETQRNKGNFPGRFSGRQFSNSRSEMNVSTLELGDSALYLCASSLGEGSGEKLFFGSGTQLSVL.

The V and J genes are TRBV4-3 and TRBJ2-3; 8 bases align to TRBD2. CDR1 is LGHNA and CDR2 is YSLEER in the germline V gene. V gave up 0 bases and J gave up 4 bases; unmatched junction bases: 6. This CDR3 spans 16 amino acids. CDR3: CASSQDHQRGSDTQYF. DNA for the CDR3: TGCGCCAGCAGCCAAGATCACCAGCGGGGGTCAGATACGCAGTATTTT.

This sequence joins TRBV7-3 and TRBJ1-1; no clear D. V gave up 0 bases and J gave up 7 bases, with 9 bases separating them. Germline CDR1 and CDR2: SGHTA and FQGTGA. This CDR3 has 13 amino acids. The CDR3 nucleotides read TGTGCCAGCAGCTTAACCCCGCAGGATGAAGCTTTCTTT. Translated: CASSLTPQDEAFF.

V and J are TRBV2 and TRBJ2-3; the match to TRBD2 covers 12 bases. This CDR3 region has 16 residues. J gave up 2 bases and V 5 bases, and 5 bases lay outside the gene matches. Germline V lookup: CDR1 SNHLY, CDR2 FYNNEI. The CDR3 DNA sequence: TGTGCCAGCAGTAACGGACTAGCGGGGTCCACAGATACGCAGTATTTT. Amino acid sequence: CASSNGLAGSTDTQYF.

The J gene is TRBJ2-7, the V gene TRBV11-3; possible D gene TRBD1, 5 bases. The germline V gene has CDR1 SGHNT and CDR2 YENEEA. The CDR3 has 14 amino acids. V lost 3 bases, J lost 2 bases, and 11 bases lay in between. The CDR3 loop reads CASSLGRAAYEQYF. In nucleotides, the CDR3 is TGTGCCAGCAGCTTGGGCAGGGCCGCCTACGAGCAGTACTTC.